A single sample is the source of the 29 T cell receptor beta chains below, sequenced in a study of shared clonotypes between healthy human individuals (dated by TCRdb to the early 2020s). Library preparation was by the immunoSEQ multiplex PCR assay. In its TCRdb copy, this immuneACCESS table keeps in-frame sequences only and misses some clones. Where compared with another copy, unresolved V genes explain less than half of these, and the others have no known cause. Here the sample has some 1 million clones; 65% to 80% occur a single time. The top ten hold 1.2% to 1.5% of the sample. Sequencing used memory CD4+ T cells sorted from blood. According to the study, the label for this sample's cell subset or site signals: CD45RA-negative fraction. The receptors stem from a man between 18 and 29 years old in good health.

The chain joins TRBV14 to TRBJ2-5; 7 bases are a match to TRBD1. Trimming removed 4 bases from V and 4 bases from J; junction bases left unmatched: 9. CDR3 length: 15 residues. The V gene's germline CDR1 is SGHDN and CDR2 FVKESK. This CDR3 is CASSRDGTVGETQYF. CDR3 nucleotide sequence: TGTGCCAGCAGCCGTGACGGGACAGTAGGAGAGACCCAGTACTTC. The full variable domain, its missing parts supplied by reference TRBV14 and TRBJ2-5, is EAGVTQFPSHSVIEKGQTVTLRCDPISGHDNLYWYRRVMGKEIKFLLHFVKESKQDESGMPNNRFLAERTGGTYSTLKVQPAELEDSGVYFCASSRDGTVGETQYFGPGTRLLVL.

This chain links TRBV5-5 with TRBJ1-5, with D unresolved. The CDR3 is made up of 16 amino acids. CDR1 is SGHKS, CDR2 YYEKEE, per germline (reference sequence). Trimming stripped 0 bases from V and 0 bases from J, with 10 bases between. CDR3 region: CASSLDSAFSNQPQHF. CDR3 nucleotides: TGTGCCAGCAGCTTGGACAGTGCCTTTAGCAATCAGCCCCAGCATTTT.

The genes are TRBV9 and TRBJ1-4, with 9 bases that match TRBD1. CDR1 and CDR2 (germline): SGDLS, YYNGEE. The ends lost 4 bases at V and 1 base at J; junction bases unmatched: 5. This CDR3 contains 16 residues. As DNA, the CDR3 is TGTGCCAGCAGCAGGACAGGGGTAGAAACTAATGAAAAACTGTTTTTT. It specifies CASSRTGVETNEKLFF.

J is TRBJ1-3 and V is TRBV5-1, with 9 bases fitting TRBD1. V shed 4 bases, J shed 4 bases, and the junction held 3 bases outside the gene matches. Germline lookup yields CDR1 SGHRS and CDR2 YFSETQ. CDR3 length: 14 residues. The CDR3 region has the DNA TGCGCCAGCAGCGGGGGACAGGGAGGAAACACCATATATTTT. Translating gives CASSGGQGGNTIYF.

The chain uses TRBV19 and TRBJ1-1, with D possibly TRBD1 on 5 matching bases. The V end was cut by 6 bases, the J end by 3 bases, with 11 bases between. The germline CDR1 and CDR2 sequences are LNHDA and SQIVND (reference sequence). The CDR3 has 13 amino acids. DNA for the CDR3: TGTGCCAGTAGGGGCCCAGGGTACACTGAAGCTTTCTTT. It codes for CASRGPGYTEAFF. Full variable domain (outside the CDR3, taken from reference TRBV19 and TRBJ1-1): DGGITQSPKYLFRKEGQNVTLSCEQNLNHDAMYWYRQDPGQGLRLIYYSQIVNDFQKGDIAEGYSVSREKKESFPLTVTSAQKNPTAFYLCASRGPGYTEAFFGQGTRLTVV.

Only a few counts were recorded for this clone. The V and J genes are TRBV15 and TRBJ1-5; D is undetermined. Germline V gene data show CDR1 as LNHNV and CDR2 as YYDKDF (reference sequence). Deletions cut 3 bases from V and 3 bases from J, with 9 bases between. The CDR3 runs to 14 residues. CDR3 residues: CATSSGLYNQPQHF. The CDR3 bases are TGTGCCACCAGCAGCGGACTGTACAATCAGCCCCAGCATTTT. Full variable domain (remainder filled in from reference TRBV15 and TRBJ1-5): DAMVIQNPRYQVTQFGKPVTLSCSQTLNHNVMYWYQQKSSQAPKLLFHYYDKDFNNEADTPDNFQSRRPNTSFCFLDIRSPGLGDTAMYLCATSSGLYNQPQHFGDGTRLSIL.

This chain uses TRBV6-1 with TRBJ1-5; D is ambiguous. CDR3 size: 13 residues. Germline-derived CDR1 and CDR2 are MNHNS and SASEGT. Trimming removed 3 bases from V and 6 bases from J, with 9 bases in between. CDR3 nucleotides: TGTGCCAGCAGTGACCGGGGAGTTCAGCCCCAGCATTTT. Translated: CASSDRGVQPQHF.

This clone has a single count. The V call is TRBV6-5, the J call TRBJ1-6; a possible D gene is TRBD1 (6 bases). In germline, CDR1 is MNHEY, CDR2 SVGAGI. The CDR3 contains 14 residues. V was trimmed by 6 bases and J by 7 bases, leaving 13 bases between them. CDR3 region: CASRAGADNSPLHF. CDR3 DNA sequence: TGTGCCAGCAGAGCAGGGGCGGACAATTCACCCCTCCACTTT.

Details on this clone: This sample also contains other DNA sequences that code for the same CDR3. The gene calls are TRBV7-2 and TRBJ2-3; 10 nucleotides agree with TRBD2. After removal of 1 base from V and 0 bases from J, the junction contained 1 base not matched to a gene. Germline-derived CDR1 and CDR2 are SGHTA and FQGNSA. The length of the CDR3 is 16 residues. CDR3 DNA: TGTGCCAGCAGCTTAGTAGCGGGGGGTAGCACAGATACGCAGTATTTT. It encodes CASSLVAGGSTDTQYF.

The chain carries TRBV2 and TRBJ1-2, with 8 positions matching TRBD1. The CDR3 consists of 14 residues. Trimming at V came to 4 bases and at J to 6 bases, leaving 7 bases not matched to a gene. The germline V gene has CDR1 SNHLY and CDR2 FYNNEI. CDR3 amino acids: CASSGPTGVDGYTF. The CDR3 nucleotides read TGTGCCAGCAGTGGCCCGACAGGGGTGGATGGCTACACCTTC.

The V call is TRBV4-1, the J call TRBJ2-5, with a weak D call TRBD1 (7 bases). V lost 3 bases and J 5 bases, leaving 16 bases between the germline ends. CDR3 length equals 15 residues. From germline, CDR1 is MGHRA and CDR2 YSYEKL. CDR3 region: CASSHPGGSMETQYF. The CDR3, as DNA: TGCGCCAGCAGCCATCCAGGGGGGTCAATGGAGACCCAGTACTTC.

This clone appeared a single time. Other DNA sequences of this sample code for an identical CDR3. The CDR3 sequence is CASSVAQGGTEAFF. The CDR3 region has the DNA TGTGCCAGCAGCGTAGCACAGGGAGGGACTGAAGCTTTCTTT. The J gene is TRBJ1-1, the V gene TRBV9; maybe TRBD1 (6 bases). The V gene's germline CDR1 is SGDLS and CDR2 YYNGEE. The CDR3 is made up of 14 amino acids. Trimming removed 0 bases at V and 5 bases at J, with 11 bases between.

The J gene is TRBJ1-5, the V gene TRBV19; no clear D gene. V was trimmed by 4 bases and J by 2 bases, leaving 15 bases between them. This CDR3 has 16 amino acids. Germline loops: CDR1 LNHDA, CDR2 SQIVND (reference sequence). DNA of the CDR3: TGTGCCAGTAGTAAGCAGGACCCCTTAGGCAATCAGCCCCAGCATTTT. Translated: CASSKQDPLGNQPQHF.

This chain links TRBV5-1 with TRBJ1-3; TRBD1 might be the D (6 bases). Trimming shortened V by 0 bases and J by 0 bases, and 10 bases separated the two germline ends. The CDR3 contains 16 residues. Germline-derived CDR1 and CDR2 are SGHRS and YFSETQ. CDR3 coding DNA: TGCGCCAGCAGCTTGGCAGGGGCCATCTCTGGAAACACCATATATTTT. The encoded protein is CASSLAGAISGNTIYF.

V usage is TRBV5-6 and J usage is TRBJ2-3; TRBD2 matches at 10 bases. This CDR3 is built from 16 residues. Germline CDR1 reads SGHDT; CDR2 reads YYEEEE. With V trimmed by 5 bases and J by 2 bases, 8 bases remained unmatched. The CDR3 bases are TGTGCCAGCAGGTGGACTAGCGGTCCAAACACAGATACGCAGTATTTT. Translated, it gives CASRWTSGPNTDTQYF. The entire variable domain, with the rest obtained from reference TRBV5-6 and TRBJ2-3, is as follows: DAGVTQSPTHLIKTRGQQVTLRCSPKSGHDTVSWYQQALGQGPQFIFQYYEEEERQRGNFPDRFSGHQFPNYSSELNVNALLLGDSALYLCASRWTSGPNTDTQYFGPGTRLTVL.

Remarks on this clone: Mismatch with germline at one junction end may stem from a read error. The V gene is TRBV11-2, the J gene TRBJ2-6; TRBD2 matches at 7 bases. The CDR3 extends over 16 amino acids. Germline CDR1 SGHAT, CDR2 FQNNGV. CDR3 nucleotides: TGTGCCAGCAGCCCGAGGTCCGCGGGGGACTCCAACGTCCTGGCTTTC. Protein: CASSPRSAGDSNVLAF.

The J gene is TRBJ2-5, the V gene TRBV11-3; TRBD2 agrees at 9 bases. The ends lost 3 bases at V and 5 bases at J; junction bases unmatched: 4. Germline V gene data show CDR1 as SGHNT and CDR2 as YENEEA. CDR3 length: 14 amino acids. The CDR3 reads CASSFGTSSETQYF. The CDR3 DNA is TGTGCCAGCAGCTTCGGGACTAGCTCGGAGACCCAGTACTTC.

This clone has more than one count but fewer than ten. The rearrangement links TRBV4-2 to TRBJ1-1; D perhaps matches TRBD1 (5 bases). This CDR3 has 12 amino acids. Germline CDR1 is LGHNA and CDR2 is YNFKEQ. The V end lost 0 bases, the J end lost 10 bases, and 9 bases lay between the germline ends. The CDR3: CASSQDYRSAFF. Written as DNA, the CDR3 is TGTGCCAGCAGCCAAGATTACAGGTCAGCTTTCTTT.

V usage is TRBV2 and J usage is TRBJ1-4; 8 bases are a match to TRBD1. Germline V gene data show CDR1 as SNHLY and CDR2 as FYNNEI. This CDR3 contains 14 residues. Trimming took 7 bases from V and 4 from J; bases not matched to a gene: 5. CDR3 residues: CASKGDRSNEKLFF. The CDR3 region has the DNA TGTGCCAGCAAAGGGGACAGGAGTAATGAAAAACTGTTTTTT. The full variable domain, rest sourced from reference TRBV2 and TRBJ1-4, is EPEVTQTPSHQVTQMGQEVILRCVPISNHLYFYWYRQILGQKVEFLVSFYNNEISEKSEIFDDQFSVERPDGSNFTLKIRSTKLEDSAMYFCASKGDRSNEKLFFGSGTQLSVL.

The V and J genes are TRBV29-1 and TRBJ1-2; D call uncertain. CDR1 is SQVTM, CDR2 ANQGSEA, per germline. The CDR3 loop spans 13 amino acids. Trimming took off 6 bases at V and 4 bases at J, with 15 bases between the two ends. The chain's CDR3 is CSVPRGDIYGYTF. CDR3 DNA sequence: TGCAGCGTCCCCCGCGGGGATATCTATGGCTACACCTTC.

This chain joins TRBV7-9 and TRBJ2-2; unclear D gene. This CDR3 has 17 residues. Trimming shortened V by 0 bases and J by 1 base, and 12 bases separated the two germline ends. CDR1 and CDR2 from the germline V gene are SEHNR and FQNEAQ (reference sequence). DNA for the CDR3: TGTGCCAGCAGCTTAGCGGTAGATAGCATGAACACCGGGGAGCTGTTTTTT. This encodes CASSLAVDSMNTGELFF.

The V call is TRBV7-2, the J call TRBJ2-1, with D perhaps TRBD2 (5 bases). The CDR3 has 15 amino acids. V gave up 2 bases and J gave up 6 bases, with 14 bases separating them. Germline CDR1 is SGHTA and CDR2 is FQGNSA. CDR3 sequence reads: CASSLQTGSLNEQFF. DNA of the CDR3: TGTGCCAGCAGCTTACAAACGGGGTCCCTCAATGAGCAGTTCTTC.

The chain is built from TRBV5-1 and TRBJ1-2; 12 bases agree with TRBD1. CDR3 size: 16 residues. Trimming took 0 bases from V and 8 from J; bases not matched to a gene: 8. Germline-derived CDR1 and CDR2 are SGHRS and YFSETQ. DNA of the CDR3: TGCGCCAGCAGCTTGGCGACTGGGACAGGGGGCGGCGGCTACACCTTC. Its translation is CASSLATGTGGGGYTF.

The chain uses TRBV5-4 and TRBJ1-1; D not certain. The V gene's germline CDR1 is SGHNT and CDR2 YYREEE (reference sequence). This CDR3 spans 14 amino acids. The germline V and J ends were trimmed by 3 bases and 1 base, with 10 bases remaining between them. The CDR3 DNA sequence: TGTGCCAGCAGCTCAACGACGGGGAACACTGAAGCTTTCTTT. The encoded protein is CASSSTTGNTEAFF.

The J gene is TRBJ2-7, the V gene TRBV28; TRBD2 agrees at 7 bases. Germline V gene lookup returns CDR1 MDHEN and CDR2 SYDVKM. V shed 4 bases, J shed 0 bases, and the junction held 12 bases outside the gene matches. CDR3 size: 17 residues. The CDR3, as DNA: TGTGCCAGCAGTTCTTGGATAGCGGGCCCGAGCTCCTACGAGCAGTACTTC. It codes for CASSSWIAGPSSYEQYF.

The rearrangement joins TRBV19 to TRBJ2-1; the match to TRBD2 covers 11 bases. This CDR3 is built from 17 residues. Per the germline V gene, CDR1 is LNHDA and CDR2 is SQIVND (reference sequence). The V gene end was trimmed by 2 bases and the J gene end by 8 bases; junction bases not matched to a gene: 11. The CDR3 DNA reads TGTGCCAGTAGTATACGGTTACTAGCGGGAGCCTTCTATGAGCAGTTCTTC. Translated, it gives CASSIRLLAGAFYEQFF.

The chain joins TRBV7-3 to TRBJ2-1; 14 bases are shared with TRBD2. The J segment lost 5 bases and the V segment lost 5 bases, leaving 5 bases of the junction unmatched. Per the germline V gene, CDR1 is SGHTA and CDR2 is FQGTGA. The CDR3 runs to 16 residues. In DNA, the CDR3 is TGTGCCAGCAGCCCCATGGGACTAGCGGGGGACAATGAGCAGTTCTTC. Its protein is CASSPMGLAGDNEQFF.

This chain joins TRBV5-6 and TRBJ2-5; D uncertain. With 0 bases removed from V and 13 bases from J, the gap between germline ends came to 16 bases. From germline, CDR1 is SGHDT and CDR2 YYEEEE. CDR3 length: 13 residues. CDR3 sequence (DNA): TGTGCCAGCAGCTTGGACTCCGCAGGAGCCCGGTACTTC. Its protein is CASSLDSAGARYF.

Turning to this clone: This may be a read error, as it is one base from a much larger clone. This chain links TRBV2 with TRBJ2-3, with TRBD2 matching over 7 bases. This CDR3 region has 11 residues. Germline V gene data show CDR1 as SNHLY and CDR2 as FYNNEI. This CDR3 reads CAGSGLGIAHF. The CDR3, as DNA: TGTGCCGGCAGTGGACTAGGGATCGCCCATTTT.